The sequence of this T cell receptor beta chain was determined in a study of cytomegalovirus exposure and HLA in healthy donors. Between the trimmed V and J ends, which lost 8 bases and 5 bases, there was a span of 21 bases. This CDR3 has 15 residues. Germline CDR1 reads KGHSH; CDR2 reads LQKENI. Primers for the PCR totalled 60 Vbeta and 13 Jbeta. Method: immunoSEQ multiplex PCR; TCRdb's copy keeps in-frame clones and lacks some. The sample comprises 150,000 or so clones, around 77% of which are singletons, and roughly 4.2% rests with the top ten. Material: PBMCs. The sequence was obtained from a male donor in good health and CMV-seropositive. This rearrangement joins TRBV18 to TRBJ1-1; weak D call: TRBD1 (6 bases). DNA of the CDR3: TGTGCCAGCGTGGGGACTACAGGGTCGGGGACTGAAGCTTTCTTT. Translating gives CASVGTTGSGTEAFF.